The clone carrying this T cell receptor (beta chain) was detected a few times. The CDR3 has 15 residues. V was cut by 3 bases and J by 3 bases, with 12 bases left in between. Researchers prepared the TCRbeta library using unique molecular identifiers, the study reports. TCRdb reanalysed the PCR reads using MiXCR and keeps one entry per CDR3 protein. This table has about 130,000 distinct CDR3 sequences, 9.5% to 10% appearing once. The sample is drawn from a study of T-cell reconstitution after alpha-beta-depleted transplantation in children. This TCR was sampled from a girl less than two years old who had a stem cell transplant for combined immunodeficiency, so the T cells may come from the graft donor. The specimen was PBMCs, mostly from graft donor cells, collected 180 days after TCRalphabeta/CD19-depleted stem cell transplant. This sequence joins TRBV12-3 or TRBV12-4 and TRBJ1-3, with D hard to call. The CDR3, as DNA: TGTGCCAGCAGTTTTGTCCCATTGGGTGGAAACACCATATATTTT. Protein product: CASSFVPLGGNTIYF.